One and the same sample provided the 7 T cell receptor beta chains below, sequenced in a study of PD-L1 blockade in urothelial cancer. The repertoire was sequenced with immunoSEQ multiplex PCR; TCRdb's copy has only in-frame clones and lacks some. The sample lists just under 30,000 clones, more than 75% occurring once. Sample: PBMCs, taken around atezolizumab (anti-PD-L1) treatment. The receptors stem from a man in his forties or fifties with urothelial cancer.

V usage is TRBV7-2 and J usage is TRBJ2-6, with TRBD1 matching over 7 bases. V was pared by 0 bases and J by 0 bases, with 11 bases of the junction left unmatched. Germline CDR1 and CDR2: SGHTA and FQGNSA. This CDR3 is 20 amino acids long. The CDR3 nucleotides are TGTGCCAGCAGCTTAGCGCAGACGCCGGGACAGCTCTCTGGGGCCAACGTCCTGACTTTC. This gives the protein CASSLAQTPGQLSGANVLTF.

This chain uses TRBV27 with TRBJ2-1; a possible D gene is TRBD1 (6 bases). The germline V gene encodes CDR1 MNHEY and CDR2 SMNVEV (reference sequence). The CDR3 runs to 14 residues. Trimming pared 7 bases from V and 9 bases from J, leaving 19 bases between. The chain's CDR3 is CASTHQQGGSEQFF. The CDR3 nucleotides are TGTGCCAGCACTCATCAACAGGGCGGCTCTGAGCAGTTCTTC.

The chain combines TRBV21-1 with TRBJ2-7; TRBD1, the table's D call, lacks a check against the DNA. TRBV21-1 is a pseudogene. The CDR3 sequence is 18 residues long. CDR3 nucleotide sequence: TGTGCCAGCAGCACCCCCCCCCTCAAGGACAGGGCAACCTACGAGCAGTACTTC. Translation gives CASSTPPLKDRATYEQYF.

This clone was observed once. The chain uses TRBV6-6 and TRBJ2-7; 9 bases agree with TRBD2. This CDR3 is built from 13 residues. Germline loops: CDR1 MNHNY, CDR2 SVGAGI (reference sequence). J lost 7 bases, V lost 0 bases, and 1 base had no gene match. In DNA form, the CDR3 reads TGTGCCAGCAGTTACTCGGCGGGGGGGGAGCAGTACTTC. Encoded protein: CASSYSAGGEQYF.

This clone has just a few counts. V is TRBV27 and J is TRBJ2-2, with D possibly TRBD1 on 5 matching bases. The germline CDR1 and CDR2 sequences are MNHEY and SMNVEV (reference sequence). This CDR3 comprises 15 residues. Trimming removed 3 bases from V and 7 bases from J, with 15 bases in between. CDR3 amino acids: CASSFRARDGGELFF. The CDR3 DNA reads TGTGCCAGCAGTTTCCGGGCCAGGGATGGCGGGGAGCTGTTTTTT.

The chain has TRBV27 and TRBJ2-5; 9 positions match TRBD1. The CDR3 length is 15 residues. Trimming took 5 bases from V and 5 from J; bases not matched to a gene: 9. Germline V gives CDR1 MNHEY, CDR2 SMNVEV (reference sequence). The CDR3 DNA is TGTGCCAGCAGTGCCCGACAGGGGGTTGGGGAGACCCAGTACTTC. Its translation is CASSARQGVGETQYF.

The V gene is TRBV10-2, the J gene TRBJ1-2; D may be TRBD1 (5 bases). Trimming took off 6 bases at V and 2 bases at J, with 13 bases between the two ends. The CDR3 has 14 residues. Per germline, CDR1 WSHSY and CDR2 SAAADI. The CDR3 reads CASREGAGNYGYTF. As DNA, the CDR3 is TGCGCCAGCAGGGAAGGAGCAGGGAACTATGGCTACACCTTC.